The rows below give T cell receptor beta chains drawn from one sample of a study of regulatory T cells in long-lasting Graves disease. Each CDR3 protein is one row after TCRdb ran MiXCR on the multiplex PCR reads. The profile shows 620,000 or so distinct CDR3 sequences, approximately 15% of them singletons. These same records also appear under a second study, on T cells in Graves' hyperthyroidism and ophthalmopathy.

The sample consisted of peripheral blood mononuclear cells (PBMCs), taken at new diagnosis, from a patient treated with antithyroid drugs. The receptor source for this set is a woman in her twenties or thirties with Graves disease. CDR3s include the opening cysteine and the closing phenylalanine or tryptophan. Fields, in order: D gene, clone size, V gene, J gene, CDR3 protein, CDR3 DNA. D genes are given only for firm matches. Size is stated for part of the rows, as once, few or many counts, or as a class when the clone is expanded.

d_call: -
clone_size: few
v_call: TRBV9
j_call: TRBJ2-2
cdr3_aa: CASSVSFGELFF
cdr3_nt: TGTGCCAGCAGCGTAAGCTTCGGGGAGCTGTTTTTT

d_call: -
clone_size: many
v_call: TRBV6-1
j_call: TRBJ2-7
cdr3_aa: CASSALGPGRGQQYF
cdr3_nt: TGTGCCAGCAGTGCTCTAGGCCCGGGAAGGGGTCAGCAGTACTTC

d_call: -
clone_size: few
v_call: TRBV6-1
j_call: TRBJ2-7
cdr3_aa: CASSPHTGPSYEQYF
cdr3_nt: TGTGCCAGCAGTCCCCACACGGGACCTAGCTACGAGCAGTACTTC

d_call: TRBD2
clone_size: -
v_call: TRBV5-1
j_call: TRBJ2-7
cdr3_aa: CASSPRGLAGDRTSYEQYF
cdr3_nt: TGCGCCAGCAGCCCGAGGGGACTAGCGGGAGATAGGACCTCCTACGAGCAGTACTTC

d_call: -
clone_size: -
v_call: TRBV7-2
j_call: TRBJ2-5
cdr3_aa: CASSRQAGYQETQYF
cdr3_nt: TGTGCCAGCAGCAGACAAGCGGGCTACCAAGAGACCCAGTACTTC

d_call: -
clone_size: -
v_call: TRBV4-2
j_call: TRBJ2-5
cdr3_aa: CASSQERTETQYF
cdr3_nt: TGTGCCAGCAGCCAAGAGAGGACGGAGACCCAGTACTTC

d_call: -
clone_size: -
v_call: TRBV7-9
j_call: TRBJ2-1
cdr3_aa: CASGAGDTYNEQFF
cdr3_nt: TGTGCCAGCGGGGCAGGGGATACCTACAATGAGCAGTTCTTC

d_call: -
clone_size: -
v_call: TRBV3-1
j_call: TRBJ2-2
cdr3_aa: CASSQIEGAGELFF
cdr3_nt: TGTGCCAGCAGCCAAATTGAGGGGGCCGGGGAGCTGTTTTTT

d_call: -
clone_size: many
v_call: TRBV20-1
j_call: TRBJ2-3
cdr3_aa: CSAASPPTDTQYF
cdr3_nt: TGCAGTGCGGCCAGCCCTCCCACAGATACGCAGTATTTT

d_call: TRBD2
clone_size: -
v_call: TRBV7-9
j_call: TRBJ2-5
cdr3_aa: CASTLAAQETQYF
cdr3_nt: TGTGCCAGCACCCTAGCGGCACAAGAGACCCAGTACTTC

d_call: -
clone_size: many
v_call: TRBV28
j_call: TRBJ2-7
cdr3_aa: CASSVSYSGHRYEQYF
cdr3_nt: TGTGCCAGCAGTGTATCTTACTCGGGACACCGATACGAGCAGTACTTC

d_call: -
clone_size: few
v_call: TRBV29-1
j_call: TRBJ2-1
cdr3_aa: CSAKGGTYNEQFF
cdr3_nt: TGCAGCGCCAAGGGGGGAACCTACAATGAGCAGTTCTTC

d_call: -
clone_size: many
v_call: TRBV3-1
j_call: TRBJ1-5
cdr3_aa: CASSQGWAGDQPQHF
cdr3_nt: TGTGCCAGCAGCCAAGGATGGGCAGGGGATCAGCCCCAGCATTTT

d_call: -
clone_size: once
v_call: TRBV6-5
j_call: TRBJ2-1
cdr3_aa: CASSYSRDNYNEQFF
cdr3_nt: TGTGCCAGCAGTTACTCCCGGGACAACTACAATGAGCAGTTCTTC

d_call: -
clone_size: many
v_call: TRBV12-3/TRBV12-4
j_call: TRBJ1-6
cdr3_aa: CASSKRQDNSPLHF
cdr3_nt: TGTGCCAGCAGCAAGAGACAGGATAATTCACCCCTCCACTTT

d_call: -
clone_size: many
v_call: TRBV20-1
j_call: TRBJ1-2
cdr3_aa: CSARDFGQPRAGYTF
cdr3_nt: TGCAGTGCTAGAGATTTCGGGCAGCCCAGAGCTGGCTACACCTTC

d_call: TRBD1
clone_size: -
v_call: TRBV18
j_call: TRBJ2-7
cdr3_aa: CASSPSGQGPYEQYF
cdr3_nt: TGTGCCAGCTCACCATCGGGACAGGGTCCGTACGAGCAGTACTTC

d_call: TRBD2
clone_size: -
v_call: TRBV30
j_call: TRBJ2-5
cdr3_aa: CAWSSGRGWETQYF
cdr3_nt: TGTGCCTGGAGTAGCGGGAGGGGTTGGGAGACCCAGTACTTC

d_call: TRBD1
clone_size: once
v_call: TRBV2
j_call: TRBJ1-6
cdr3_aa: CASSEGDRGSPLHF
cdr3_nt: TGTGCCAGCAGTGAAGGGGACAGGGGTTCACCCCTCCACTTT

d_call: -
clone_size: -
v_call: TRBV12-5
j_call: TRBJ2-7
cdr3_aa: CASGLDSYEQYF
cdr3_nt: TGTGCTAGTGGTTTGGACAGCTACGAGCAGTACTTC

d_call: -
clone_size: few
v_call: TRBV20-1
j_call: TRBJ1-3
cdr3_aa: CSALGQDGNTIYF
cdr3_nt: TGCAGTGCCCTCGGGCAGGATGGAAACACCATATATTTT

d_call: TRBD1
clone_size: many
v_call: TRBV6-5
j_call: TRBJ2-7
cdr3_aa: CASSYLDRAYEQYF
cdr3_nt: TGTGCCAGCAGTTACCTGGACAGGGCCTACGAGCAGTACTTC

d_call: TRBD1
clone_size: many
v_call: TRBV28
j_call: TRBJ2-7
cdr3_aa: CASTASMGQTTYEQYF
cdr3_nt: TGTGCCAGCACCGCGTCTATGGGACAGACAACCTACGAGCAGTACTTC

d_call: -
clone_size: -
v_call: TRBV24-1
j_call: TRBJ2-2
cdr3_aa: CATSDSLEAGELFF
cdr3_nt: TGTGCCACCAGCGATTCCCTAGAGGCCGGGGAGCTGTTTTTT

d_call: TRBD2
clone_size: many
v_call: TRBV5-1
j_call: TRBJ2-1
cdr3_aa: CASSAGLAAYNEQFF
cdr3_nt: TGTGCCAGCAGTGCGGGGCTAGCGGCCTACAATGAGCAGTTCTTC

d_call: TRBD1
clone_size: many
v_call: TRBV9
j_call: TRBJ1-1
cdr3_aa: CASSLGQADVNTEAFF
cdr3_nt: TGTGCCAGCAGCCTCGGACAGGCCGACGTCAACACTGAAGCTTTCTTT

d_call: -
clone_size: many
v_call: TRBV11-2
j_call: TRBJ1-1
cdr3_aa: CASSKQGFGTGTEAFF
cdr3_nt: TGTGCCAGCAGCAAACAGGGTTTTGGAACGGGCACTGAAGCTTTCTTT

d_call: -
clone_size: many
v_call: TRBV2
j_call: TRBJ2-7
cdr3_aa: CASWGTPGYEQYF
cdr3_nt: TGTGCCAGCTGGGGCACCCCCGGGTACGAGCAGTACTTC

d_call: -
clone_size: few
v_call: TRBV27
j_call: TRBJ2-3
cdr3_aa: CASSPTQGRWGTDTQYF
cdr3_nt: TGTGCCAGCAGTCCCACCCAGGGCCGTTGGGGCACAGATACGCAGTATTTT

d_call: -
clone_size: few
v_call: TRBV13
j_call: TRBJ2-3
cdr3_aa: CASSLVLAPPDTQYF
cdr3_nt: TGTGCCAGCAGCTTAGTCCTAGCTCCCCCAGATACGCAGTATTTT

d_call: -
clone_size: few
v_call: TRBV2
j_call: TRBJ2-7
cdr3_aa: CASSHQRYEQYF
cdr3_nt: TGTGCCAGCAGCCATCAACGCTACGAGCAGTACTTC

d_call: TRBD1
clone_size: -
v_call: TRBV14
j_call: TRBJ1-2
cdr3_aa: CASRPHGTGGAEGYTF
cdr3_nt: TGTGCCAGCAGACCGCACGGGACAGGGGGCGCGGAAGGCTACACCTTC

d_call: TRBD1
clone_size: many
v_call: TRBV27
j_call: TRBJ2-2
cdr3_aa: CASSRGTGTGELFF
cdr3_nt: TGTGCCAGCAGCCGAGGGACAGGCACCGGGGAGCTGTTTTTT

d_call: TRBD2
clone_size: -
v_call: TRBV20-1
j_call: TRBJ2-5
cdr3_aa: CSARRDRKRLAGAQETQYF
cdr3_nt: TGCAGTGCTCGCCGGGACAGGAAAAGGCTAGCGGGAGCTCAAGAGACCCAGTACTTC

d_call: -
clone_size: few
v_call: TRBV2
j_call: TRBJ1-6
cdr3_aa: CASSEYLQNWENSPLHF
cdr3_nt: TGTGCCAGCAGTGAATATTTGCAGAACTGGGAAAATTCACCCCTCCACTTT

d_call: TRBD2
clone_size: -
v_call: TRBV20-1
j_call: TRBJ2-7
cdr3_aa: CSARVLAGQGGLYEQYF
cdr3_nt: TGCAGTGCTAGAGTACTAGCGGGCCAAGGAGGGCTTTACGAGCAGTACTTC

d_call: -
clone_size: many
v_call: TRBV11-2
j_call: TRBJ2-1
cdr3_aa: CASSQHRGGSYNEQFF
cdr3_nt: TGTGCCAGCAGCCAACACCGGGGTGGGTCCTACAATGAGCAGTTCTTC

d_call: TRBD2
clone_size: -
v_call: TRBV27
j_call: TRBJ2-5
cdr3_aa: CASSSAGEETQYF
cdr3_nt: TGTGCCAGCAGTTCTGCGGGAGAAGAGACCCAGTACTTC

d_call: TRBD1
clone_size: -
v_call: TRBV13
j_call: TRBJ1-1
cdr3_aa: CASSWHGQGNTEAFF
cdr3_nt: TGTGCCAGCAGCTGGCACGGACAGGGAAACACTGAAGCTTTCTTT

d_call: -
clone_size: -
v_call: TRBV12-3/TRBV12-4
j_call: TRBJ1-2
cdr3_aa: CASSLSGNRVSGGYTF
cdr3_nt: TGTGCCAGCAGTTTATCGGGGAACAGGGTCTCCGGCGGCTACACCTTC

d_call: -
clone_size: -
v_call: TRBV28
j_call: TRBJ2-2
cdr3_aa: CASKSVGLRVAGELFF
cdr3_nt: TGTGCCAGCAAATCAGTGGGACTGAGGGTTGCCGGGGAGCTGTTTTTT

d_call: -
clone_size: -
v_call: TRBV12-3/TRBV12-4
j_call: TRBJ1-5
cdr3_aa: CASSFARNQPQHF
cdr3_nt: TGTGCCAGCAGTTTTGCCCGCAATCAGCCCCAGCATTTT

d_call: TRBD1
clone_size: many
v_call: TRBV5-1
j_call: TRBJ2-1
cdr3_aa: CASSPGQGDPYNEQFF
cdr3_nt: TGCGCCAGCAGCCCGGGACAGGGTGACCCCTACAATGAGCAGTTCTTC

d_call: -
clone_size: many
v_call: TRBV11-2
j_call: TRBJ1-5
cdr3_aa: CASSLETGIGQPQHF
cdr3_nt: TGTGCCAGCAGCTTAGAAACCGGGATCGGCCAGCCCCAGCATTTT

d_call: -
clone_size: few
v_call: TRBV24-1
j_call: TRBJ2-5
cdr3_aa: CATRGDQETQYF
cdr3_nt: TGTGCCACCAGGGGGGACCAAGAGACCCAGTACTTC

d_call: -
clone_size: many
v_call: TRBV2
j_call: TRBJ2-1
cdr3_aa: CASSADGYLNNEQFF
cdr3_nt: TGTGCCAGCAGTGCAGACGGCTACCTGAACAATGAGCAGTTCTTC

d_call: -
clone_size: many
v_call: TRBV30
j_call: TRBJ2-2
cdr3_aa: CAWSRAMTGELFF
cdr3_nt: TGTGCCTGGAGCCGAGCCATGACCGGGGAGCTGTTTTTT

d_call: TRBD2
clone_size: few
v_call: TRBV29-1
j_call: TRBJ2-1
cdr3_aa: CSVERTSGAINEQFF
cdr3_nt: TGCAGCGTTGAACGAACTAGCGGGGCCATCAATGAGCAGTTCTTC

d_call: -
clone_size: -
v_call: TRBV28
j_call: TRBJ2-7
cdr3_aa: CASSYIRGGGNEQYF
cdr3_nt: TGTGCCAGCAGCTACATACGAGGGGGTGGCAACGAGCAGTACTTC

d_call: TRBD1
clone_size: many
v_call: TRBV27
j_call: TRBJ1-1
cdr3_aa: CASSRGQTFWGMNTEAFF
cdr3_nt: TGTGCCAGCAGTCGGGGACAGACCTTTTGGGGGATGAACACTGAAGCTTTCTTT

d_call: TRBD1
clone_size: -
v_call: TRBV19
j_call: TRBJ1-1
cdr3_aa: CASKRDSTRNTEAFF
cdr3_nt: TGTGCCAGTAAGCGGGACAGCACACGGAACACTGAAGCTTTCTTT

d_call: TRBD2
clone_size: few
v_call: TRBV7-3
j_call: TRBJ2-1
cdr3_aa: CASSQGLVGEQFF
cdr3_nt: TGTGCCAGCAGCCAGGGACTAGTAGGTGAGCAGTTCTTC

d_call: -
clone_size: -
v_call: TRBV30
j_call: TRBJ1-5
cdr3_aa: CAWNTLSNQPQHF
cdr3_nt: TGTGCCTGGAACACTCTGAGCAATCAGCCCCAGCATTTT